The 24 T cell receptor beta chains in this list originate from one sample, sequenced in a study of regulatory T cells in long-lasting Graves disease. Both iRepertoire HTBI primers and Arm-PCR of CDR3 regions were used to build the TCR beta libraries. A single record per CDR3 protein comes from TCRdb applying MiXCR to the multiplex PCR reads. The sample has approximately 540,000 distinct CDR3 sequences; around 12% are singletons. The time point here: newly diagnosed GD, antithyroid drugs for less than 3 months. From PBMCs, RNA was extracted and then used to make the TCR library. These sequences were also reported in another study, on T cells in Graves' hyperthyroidism and ophthalmopathy.

Material: peripheral blood mononuclear cells (PBMCs), obtained at new diagnosis, from a patient treated with antithyroid drugs. The source is a woman in her twenties or thirties with Graves disease.

This clonotype was counted a few times. The chain combines TRBV7-2 with TRBJ2-5; no reliable D call. Trimming stripped 5 bases from V and 0 bases from J, with 16 bases between. This CDR3 is built from 16 residues. Germline CDR1 and CDR2: SGHTA and FQGNSA. The CDR3 DNA reads as TGTGCCAGCAGCCTTACGTCCTACCCGTACCAAGAGACCCAGTACTTC. Residues: CASSLTSYPYQETQYF.

This clonotype was seen ten or more times. The chain has TRBV5-1 and TRBJ1-6; TRBD1 aligns across 8 bases. The V gene end was trimmed by 4 bases and the J gene end by 7 bases; junction bases not matched to a gene: 16. This CDR3 is built from 18 residues. Germline V gene lookup returns CDR1 SGHRS and CDR2 YFSETQ. The CDR3 DNA sequence: TGCGCCAGCAGCGGGGATATTACAGGGGGTAGGATGAATTCACCCCTCCACTTT. It encodes CASSGDITGGRMNSPLHF.

This rearrangement joins TRBV30 to TRBJ2-7, with 8 bases lining up with TRBD1. The CDR3 is 14 residues long. Trimming at V came to 1 base and at J to 3 bases, leaving 5 bases not matched to a gene. CDR1 GTSNPN and CDR2 SVGIG come from the germline V gene (reference sequence). The CDR3 DNA is TGTGCCTGGAGTGGCAGGGGGCCGCACTACGAGCAGTACTTC. As protein: CAWSGRGPHYEQYF.

The chain combines TRBV9 with TRBJ2-1; D perhaps matches TRBD1 (6 bases). The CDR3 length is 15 residues. V was shortened by 4 bases and J by 6 bases, with 17 bases between the two germline ends. Germline CDR1 reads SGDLS; CDR2 reads YYNGEE. For the CDR3, the DNA is TGTGCCAGCAGCACAAGGGACACCTTTGGCAATGAGCAGTTCTTC. It translates to CASSTRDTFGNEQFF.

This clonotype was seen many times. The chain recombines TRBV28 with TRBJ2-6; the match to TRBD1 covers 8 bases. The CDR3 contains 15 residues. CDR1 and CDR2 (germline): MDHEN, SYDVKM. J lost 2 bases, V lost 6 bases, and 3 bases had no gene match. In DNA, the CDR3 is TGTGCCAGCAGACAGGGGGTGGCTGGGGCCAACGTCCTGACTTTC. This codes for CASRQGVAGANVLTF.

This clonotype was observed a handful of times. The V and J genes are TRBV5-1 and TRBJ2-3; TRBD1 is a possible D gene (6 bases). Per germline, CDR1 SGHRS and CDR2 YFSETQ. The V gene lost 1 base and the J gene lost 5 bases, with 8 bases spanning the gap. The length of the CDR3 is 13 residues. The CDR3, as DNA: TGCGCCAGCAGCTTGCAGGGGAAAGATACGCAGTATTTT. This gives the protein CASSLQGKDTQYF.

V and J are TRBV5-5 and TRBJ1-2; D uncertain. V dropped 3 bases and J dropped 4 bases, with 16 bases sitting between them. Germline-derived CDR1 and CDR2 are SGHKS and YYEKEE (reference sequence). The CDR3 length is 15 residues. The DNA for the CDR3 is TGTGCCAGCAGCTCCCGCCCTACAGTGGGCTATGGCTACACCTTC. This encodes CASSSRPTVGYGYTF.

The sample holds a few counts of this clonotype. A single base is all that separates this from a far larger clone, so a read error is likely. This chain uses TRBV2 with TRBJ2-1, with 12 bases that match TRBD2. This CDR3 is 18 amino acids long. After removal of 6 bases from V and 10 bases from J, the junction contained 19 bases not matched to a gene. The germline V gene encodes CDR1 SNHLY and CDR2 FYNNEI. The CDR3 DNA reads as TGTGCCAGCAGGACTCGCCCCAATCTAGCGGGAGGGGCCTACGAGCAGTTCTTC. This translates into CASRTRPNLAGGAYEQFF.

This clonotype was detected many times. V is TRBV7-9 and J is TRBJ2-7; D remains ambiguous. The germline CDR1 and CDR2 sequences are SEHNR and FQNEAQ (reference sequence). The CDR3 loop spans 15 amino acids. V was pared by 3 bases and J by 0 bases, with 12 bases between. The CDR3 nucleotides are TGTGCCAGCAGCTTGGCCGGGCCGAGCTCCTACGAGCAGTACTTC. Encoded protein: CASSLAGPSSYEQYF.

This clonotype came up many times. This chain connects TRBV7-9 to TRBJ2-7; 9 nucleotides match TRBD1. Per the germline V gene, CDR1 is SEHNR and CDR2 is FQNEAQ (reference sequence). J gave up 6 bases and V 0 bases, and 6 bases lay outside the gene matches. CDR3 length: 15 residues. The CDR3 region is CASSLATGTGSEQYF. The CDR3 coding sequence is TGTGCCAGCAGCTTAGCGACCGGGACAGGGAGCGAGCAGTACTTC.

The chain links TRBV6-1 to TRBJ1-4; TRBD1 matches 8 bases. Germline CDR1 and CDR2: MNHNS and SASEGT. Trimming cost V 10 bases and J 3 bases; bases outside gene matches: 25. This CDR3 spans 20 amino acids. The CDR3 loop reads CATTPPSGGLFPLANEKLFF. DNA for the CDR3: TGTGCCACTACGCCACCCTCAGGGGGCTTATTTCCCTTAGCTAATGAAAAACTGTTTTTT.

This clonotype was counted at least ten times. The CDR3 nucleotides are TGCAGCGTCAGGCCCGGGGGGGACGAGCAGTACTTC. It specifies CSVRPGGDEQYF. This chain joins TRBV29-1 and TRBJ2-7, with TRBD2 matching over 8 bases. This CDR3 contains 12 residues. With 6 bases clipped from V and 5 bases from J, the junction kept 6 bases outside the gene matches. Germline V gene data show CDR1 as SQVTM and CDR2 as ANQGSEA.

This clonotype was seen a few times. The chain has TRBV19 and TRBJ2-1; 7 bases align to TRBD1. The J segment lost 2 bases and the V segment lost 5 bases, leaving 3 bases of the junction unmatched. Germline CDR1 is LNHDA and CDR2 is SQIVND (reference sequence). The CDR3 covers 14 residues. CDR3 residues: CASSVRGTYNEQFF. CDR3 in DNA: TGTGCCAGTAGTGTCAGGGGGACCTACAATGAGCAGTTCTTC.

This clonotype was seen only a few times. This rearrangement joins TRBV6-2 or TRBV6-3 to TRBJ1-2; the D gene is possibly TRBD1 (5 bases). Trimming left V 7 bases short and J 7 bases short, with 16 bases between. The length of the CDR3 is 13 residues. CDR1 MNHEY and CDR2 SVGEGT come from the germline V gene. CDR3 in amino acids: CASIAGTASGYTF. The CDR3 bases are TGTGCCAGCATAGCCGGGACCGCCTCTGGCTACACCTTC.

This clonotype has a count of ten or more. The chain uses TRBV5-5 and TRBJ1-6; no firm D call. Per the germline V gene, CDR1 is SGHKS and CDR2 is YYEKEE (reference sequence). This CDR3 region has 14 residues. V shed 1 base and J shed 8 bases, with 10 bases lying between them. The CDR3 here is CASSLTADDSPLHF. DNA for the CDR3: TGTGCCAGCAGCTTGACGGCCGATGATTCACCCCTCCACTTT.

The table lists this clonotype with many counts. The CDR3 nucleotides are TGTGCCACCCAACCCGGGACAGGGTGGAATGAGCAGTTCTTC. This sequence encodes CATQPGTGWNEQFF. V is TRBV6-2 or TRBV6-3 and J is TRBJ2-1, with 9 bases lining up with TRBD1. This CDR3 region has 14 residues. Germline V gives CDR1 MNHEY, CDR2 SVGEGT. The trim removed 10 bases at V and 7 bases at J, leaving 11 bases unmatched.

This clonotype appeared many times. V and J are TRBV2 and TRBJ1-2; no clear D gene. Germline V CDR1 and CDR2: SNHLY, FYNNEI. The CDR3 loop spans 14 amino acids. Deletions cut 5 bases from V and 8 bases from J, with 18 bases between. This CDR3 reads CASSPGPHSWGYTF. In DNA, the CDR3 is TGTGCCAGCAGTCCGGGCCCTCACTCTTGGGGCTACACCTTC.

About this clonotype itself: A much larger clone lies a single base off, so this may be a read error. The CDR3 reads CASRRRGGQLYKQFF. In DNA form, the CDR3 reads TGTGCCAGCAGGAGGCGTGGGGGCCAACTCTACAAGCAGTTCTTC. The chain joins TRBV11-2 to TRBJ2-1; D possibly corresponds to TRBD1 (6 bases). Germline CDR1 and CDR2: SGHAT and FQNNGV. The CDR3 length is 15 residues. V lost 6 bases and J 11 bases, leaving 23 bases between the germline ends.

The table lists this clonotype with a few counts. The chain is built from TRBV19 and TRBJ2-7; D may be TRBD1 or TRBD2 (6 bases each). Germline V gives CDR1 LNHDA, CDR2 SQIVND (reference sequence). There are 14 residues in the CDR3. Trimming pared 4 bases from V and 7 bases from J, leaving 17 bases between. The CDR3 nucleotides are TGTGCCAGTAGTACAAACGCGGGACACCCGGAGCAGTACTTC. Amino acids: CASSTNAGHPEQYF. The entire variable domain, with the rest obtained from reference TRBV19 and TRBJ2-7, is as follows: DGGITQSPKYLFRKEGQNVTLSCEQNLNHDAMYWYRQDPGQGLRLIYYSQIVNDFQKGDIAEGYSVSREKKESFPLTVTSAQKNPTAFYLCASSTNAGHPEQYFGPGTRLTVT.

This clonotype was detected many times. The chain carries TRBV5-1 and TRBJ2-1; D assignment may be TRBD1 or TRBD2 (5 bases each). V gave up 1 base and J gave up 0 bases, with 8 bases separating them. This CDR3 region has 15 residues. From germline, CDR1 is SGHRS and CDR2 YFSETQ. The CDR3 nucleotides are TGCGCCAGCAGCTTGCAGGGAGCCTCCTACAATGAGCAGTTCTTC. It yields the protein CASSLQGASYNEQFF.

This clonotype was observed once. At one end the junction does not follow the germline gene, possibly because of a read error. The rearrangement uses TRBV13 and TRBJ2-2, with D hard to call. Germline assignment: CDR1 PRHDT and CDR2 FYEKMQ (reference sequence). CDR3 length: 14 amino acids. DNA for the CDR3: TGTGCCAGCAGTTGGGTCCAAAACACCAGGGAGCTGTTTTTT. This gives the protein CASSWVQNTRELFF.

This clonotype was observed at least ten times. The genes are TRBV6-5 and TRBJ1-3; D is undetermined. The CDR3 extends over 16 amino acids. The V and J ends lost 2 bases and 0 bases respectively, with 11 bases between them. CDR1 and CDR2 from the germline V gene are MNHEY and SVGAGI. The chain's CDR3 is CASSYRPGGSGNTIYF. CDR3 DNA: TGTGCCAGCAGTTACCGACCAGGAGGCTCTGGAAACACCATATATTTT.

In this sample, this clonotype turned up many times. The CDR3 loop is CASRPSPSSIRETQYF. The CDR3 nucleotides read TGTGCCAGCAGACCATCTCCAAGCAGCATCCGAGAGACCCAGTACTTC. V is TRBV11-1 and J is TRBJ2-5, with D uncertain. Germline CDR1 SGHAT, CDR2 FQDESV (reference sequence). The CDR3 runs 16 residues. V was pared by 6 bases and J by 4 bases, with 21 bases between.

This clonotype was observed at least ten times. V and J are TRBV11-2 and TRBJ2-2; tentatively, D is TRBD1 (6 bases). V lost 5 bases and J 5 bases, leaving 12 bases between the germline ends. The CDR3 extends over 14 amino acids. From germline, CDR1 is SGHAT and CDR2 FQNNGV. In DNA, the CDR3 is TGTGCCAGCAGCCTATTTCAGGGGACCGGGGAGCTGTTTTTT. Its protein is CASSLFQGTGELFF.